This passage covers 8 T cell receptor beta chains from one sample sequenced in a study of blood T cell repertoires in COVID-19. Sequenced by immunoSEQ multiplex PCR; TCRdb stores in-frame clones only, minus some. The data show about 200,000 clones, with 65% to 85% seen just once and approximately 7.4% held by the top ten. Sample: PBMCs or T cells enriched from blood (not recorded which). Every receptor here comes from a woman aged 40 to 55 with acute COVID-19.

The chain has TRBV15 and TRBJ2-1; TRBD1 matches at 7 bases. This CDR3 is built from 16 residues. CDR1 LNHNV and CDR2 YYDKDF come from the germline V gene (reference sequence). The V gene end was trimmed by 0 bases and the J gene end by 7 bases; junction bases not matched to a gene: 9. Here the CDR3 reads CATSRDPEGGRNEQFF. Written as DNA, the CDR3 is TGTGCCACCAGCAGAGATCCGGAAGGGGGCCGGAATGAGCAGTTCTTC. Based on the CDR3 plus reference TRBV15 and TRBJ2-1, the full variable domain is DAMVIQNPRYQVTQFGKPVTLSCSQTLNHNVMYWYQQKSSQAPKLLFHYYDKDFNNEADTPDNFQSRRPNTSFCFLDIRSPGLGDTAMYLCATSRDPEGGRNEQFFGPGTRLTVL.

The chain couples TRBV6-2 or TRBV6-3 to TRBJ2-1; no firm D call. The V gene's germline CDR1 is MNHEY and CDR2 SVGEGT. The CDR3 is 12 residues long. The V and J ends lost 5 bases and 8 bases respectively, with 10 bases between them. The CDR3 loop is CASSLTAYEQFF. The CDR3 DNA follows: TGTGCCAGCAGTCTAACCGCATATGAGCAGTTCTTC.

The count of this clone is one. J is TRBJ1-1 and V is TRBV15; 8 bases agree with TRBD1. The germline V gene has CDR1 LNHNV and CDR2 YYDKDF (reference sequence). The CDR3 is made up of 14 amino acids. The J segment lost 4 bases and the V segment lost 3 bases, leaving 4 bases of the junction unmatched. DNA of the CDR3: TGTGCCACCAGCAGGTACAGGGGGAGCACTGAAGCTTTCTTT. It translates to CATSRYRGSTEAFF.

The rearrangement uses TRBV11-2 and TRBJ1-1; TRBD1 might be the D (5 bases). The CDR3 spans 17 residues. The V and J ends lost 3 bases and 4 bases respectively, with 21 bases between them. CDR1 and CDR2 from the germline V gene are SGHAT and FQNNGV. The CDR3 nucleotides read TGTGCCAGCAGCTTCTCACCGCCTGGGGGGGGAGGCACTGAAGCTTTCTTT. This encodes CASSFSPPGGGGTEAFF.

Turning to this clone: One end of the junction is discordant with germline, which a read error may explain. The genes are TRBV7-7 and TRBJ2-3; 11 bases line up with TRBD1. Germline-derived CDR1 and CDR2 are SSHAT and FNYEAQ (reference sequence). The CDR3 runs to 15 residues. The CDR3 region is CASSPDRGRVDTQYF. CDR3 bases: TGTGCTAGCAGCCCGGACAGGGGGCGGGTAGATACGCAGTATTTT.

The chain employs TRBV5-4 and TRBJ1-3, with 9 bases fitting TRBD1. Germline V lookup: CDR1 SGHNT, CDR2 YYREEE (reference sequence). This CDR3 has 18 amino acids. V lost 0 bases to trimming and J lost 0 bases; unmatched junction nucleotides: 7. CDR3 residues: CASSLGGTGHSSGNTIYF. The CDR3 region has the DNA TGTGCCAGCAGCTTGGGAGGGACAGGGCATAGCTCTGGAAACACCATATATTTT.

The gene calls are TRBV2 and TRBJ2-4, with TRBD2 as a possible D gene (5 bases). CDR1 SNHLY and CDR2 FYNNEI come from the germline V gene. V was cut by 8 bases and J by 0 bases, with 20 bases left in between. The CDR3 runs 17 residues. Here the CDR3 reads CASSGSPRVLAKNIQYF. The CDR3 DNA reads as TGTGCCAGCTCCGGGTCCCCGAGGGTACTAGCCAAAAACATTCAGTACTTC. Supplemented by reference TRBV2 and TRBJ2-4, the full variable domain reads EPEVTQTPSHQVTQMGQEVILRCVPISNHLYFYWYRQILGQKVEFLVSFYNNEISEKSEIFDDQFSVERPDGSNFTLKIRSTKLEDSAMYFCASSGSPRVLAKNIQYFGAGTRLSVL.

The rearrangement links TRBV10-1 to TRBJ1-1; tentatively, D is TRBD1 (5 bases). CDR3 size: 17 residues. CDR1 WNHNN and CDR2 SYGVQD come from the germline V gene (reference sequence). Trimming shortened V by 0 bases and J by 1 base, and 15 bases separated the two germline ends. The CDR3 loop is CASSESRQGGENTEAFF. CDR3 DNA sequence: TGCGCCAGCAGTGAGTCCCGGCAGGGTGGCGAGAACACTGAAGCTTTCTTT.